The 22 T cell receptor beta chains presented below share a single source sample, sequenced in a study of PD-L1 blockade in urothelial cancer. Some clones are missing from TCRdb's copy, which holds only in-frame ones; the method was immunoSEQ multiplex PCR. The sample contains around 38,000 clones, 70% to 90% of which appear only once. Time point indicated: peripheral blood 6 weeks after treatment start. The material sequenced was PBMCs, taken around atezolizumab (anti-PD-L1) treatment. The receptors come from a man aged 60 to 75 with urothelial cancer.

The rearrangement uses TRBV5-1 and TRBJ2-3, with TRBD1 matching over 7 bases. Germline-derived CDR1 and CDR2 are SGHRS and YFSETQ. The J segment lost 3 bases and the V segment lost 4 bases, leaving 8 bases of the junction unmatched. This CDR3 comprises 15 residues. CDR3 sequence: CASSTGQVGTDTQYF. In nucleotides, the CDR3 is TGCGCCAGCAGCACTGGACAGGTCGGGACAGATACGCAGTATTTT.

The chain joins TRBV28 to TRBJ2-5; TRBD1 agrees at 8 bases. This CDR3 comprises 14 residues. Looked up from germline, CDR1 is MDHEN and CDR2 is SYDVKM. V lost 3 bases and J lost 4; bases outside the gene matches: 4. CDR3 bases: TGTGCCAGCAGTTTGGACAGGGTGTTAGAGACCCAGTACTTC. It specifies CASSLDRVLETQYF.

This chain uses TRBV5-3 with TRBJ1-5; 7 bases match TRBD1. TRBV5-3 has ORF status, its function being uncertain. Trimming removed 5 bases from V and 3 bases from J; junction bases left unmatched: 8. This CDR3 comprises 15 residues. CDR3 protein: CARRMTGPDNQPQHF. The CDR3 DNA reads TGTGCCAGAAGAATGACAGGGCCCGACAATCAGCCCCAGCATTTT.

The gene calls are TRBV6-4 and TRBJ1-2; D call uncertain. V was shortened by 3 bases and J by 4 bases, with 12 bases between the two germline ends. From germline, CDR1 is MRHNA and CDR2 SNTAGT. This CDR3 contains 14 residues. CDR3 nucleotide sequence: TGTGCCAGCAGTGATGAGGGAGTCGGCTATGGCTACACCTTC. This sequence encodes CASSDEGVGYGYTF.

The chain couples TRBV10-3 to TRBJ2-6; tentative D call: TRBD1 (5 bases). Per the germline V gene, CDR1 is ENHRY and CDR2 is SYGVKD. V was cut by 2 bases and J by 3 bases, with 14 bases left in between. CDR3 length: 17 amino acids. This chain's CDR3 is CAISERAGLVGANVLTF. CDR3 bases: TGTGCCATCAGTGAGAGGGCAGGGCTTGTTGGGGCCAACGTCCTGACTTTC.

This clone was observed a few times. This chain's CDR3 is CASSIRGAKNIQYF. In DNA form, the CDR3 reads TGTGCCAGTAGTATTCGGGGGGCCAAAAACATTCAGTACTTC. The chain uses TRBV19 and TRBJ2-4; D may be TRBD2 (6 bases). This CDR3 spans 14 amino acids. From germline, CDR1 is LNHDA and CDR2 SQIVND (reference sequence). V was trimmed by 3 bases and J by 1 base, leaving 7 bases between them.

This clone was recorded once. V usage is TRBV4-2 and J usage is TRBJ2-7, with a tentative D call TRBD2 (5 bases). CDR1 is LGHNA and CDR2 is YNFKEQ in the germline V gene. The V end was cut by 3 bases, the J end by 3 bases, with 9 bases between. This CDR3 has 13 amino acids. CDR3 in amino acids: CASSHYGDYEQYF. The DNA of the CDR3 is TGTGCCAGCAGCCACTACGGGGACTACGAGCAGTACTTC.

V is TRBV4-2 and J is TRBJ2-3; a possible D gene is TRBD2 (7 bases). The CDR3 loop spans 18 amino acids. Germline V lookup: CDR1 LGHNA, CDR2 YNFKEQ. Trimming took 2 bases from V and 6 from J, leaving 24 bases between them. The DNA of the CDR3 is TGTGCCAGCAGCCAACAAGCGACTGGCGGGGGCCATCGGGATACGCAGTATTTT. It is translated as CASSQQATGGGHRDTQYF.

The chain employs TRBV7-2 and TRBJ1-5; D not certain. The CDR3 totals 15 residues. V lost 5 bases to trimming and J lost 4 bases, with 15 bases between them. From germline, CDR1 is SGHTA and CDR2 FQGNSA. The CDR3 nucleotides are TGTGCCAGCAGCCGAAGAAGTACAGTTAATCAGCCCCAGCATTTT. Amino acid sequence: CASSRRSTVNQPQHF.

This rearrangement joins TRBV19 to TRBJ2-5, with D perhaps matching TRBD2 (5 bases). Germline V CDR1 and CDR2: LNHDA, SQIVND (reference sequence). There are 14 residues in the CDR3. With 1 base removed from V and 1 base from J, the gap between germline ends came to 7 bases. DNA for the CDR3: TGTGCCAGTAGTATAGCGGGGTTCCAAGAGACCCAGTACTTC. This encodes CASSIAGFQETQYF. Complete variable domain (other parts from reference TRBV19 and TRBJ2-5): DGGITQSPKYLFRKEGQNVTLSCEQNLNHDAMYWYRQDPGQGLRLIYYSQIVNDFQKGDIAEGYSVSREKKESFPLTVTSAQKNPTAFYLCASSIAGFQETQYFGPGTRLLVL.

This clone was observed a handful of times. The chain has TRBV9 and TRBJ1-1; 9 bases line up with TRBD1. The CDR3 has 13 residues. The germline gives CDR1 SGDLS, CDR2 YYNGEE. Trimming took 4 bases from V and 8 from J; bases not matched to a gene: 6. The chain's CDR3 is CASSSRQGEEAFF. DNA of the CDR3: TGTGCCAGCAGCTCCCGACAGGGGGAGGAAGCTTTCTTT. The variable domain in full, completed from reference TRBV9 and TRBJ1-1, reads DSGVTQTPKHLITATGQRVTLRCSPRSGDLSVYWYQQSLDQGLQFLIQYYNGEERAKGNILERFSAQQFPDLHSELNLSSLELGDSALYFCASSSRQGEEAFFGQGTRLTVV.

CDR3 in DNA: TGTGCCAGCAGCTTGGCTGGGCAGGCTAATGAAAAACTGTTTTTT. It yields the protein CASSLAGQANEKLFF. The chain joins TRBV5-6 to TRBJ1-4, with D uncertain. The CDR3 consists of 15 residues. Between the trimmed V and J ends, which lost 0 bases and 3 bases, there was a span of 9 bases. CDR1 and CDR2 from the germline V gene are SGHDT and YYEEEE.

J is TRBJ1-5 and V is TRBV6-1; 7 bases fit TRBD1. Per germline, CDR1 MNHNS and CDR2 SASEGT. Trimming took 11 bases from V and 4 from J; bases not matched to a gene: 8. The CDR3 covers 13 residues. The DNA for the CDR3 is TGTGCCGCACAGGGGAGTCCGAATCAGCCCCAGCATTTT. Its protein product is CAAQGSPNQPQHF.

The CDR3: CASSWDRGVDTQYF. CDR3 coding DNA: TGTGCCAGCAGCTGGGACAGGGGTGTAGATACGCAGTATTTT. The chain combines TRBV5-6 with TRBJ2-3; 10 bases agree with TRBD1. Looked up from germline, CDR1 is SGHDT and CDR2 is YYEEEE. The CDR3 spans 14 residues. V dropped 3 bases and J dropped 5; count of bases not matched to a gene: 3.

This clone was seen just once. Germline is not matched at one junction end, which may reflect a read error. CDR3 protein: CASSLAGTTNEQFF. DNA for the CDR3: TGTGCTAGCAGTCTTGCCGGGACAACGAATGAGCAGTTCTTC. The chain links TRBV7-7 to TRBJ2-1; D is perhaps TRBD1 (6 bases). Germline assignment: CDR1 SSHAT and CDR2 FNYEAQ (reference sequence). The CDR3 is 14 amino acids. Full variable domain (missing parts from reference TRBV7-7 and TRBJ2-1): GAGVSQSPRYKVTKRGQDVTLRCDPISSHATLYWYQQALGQGPEFLTYFNYEAQPDKSGLPSDRFSAERPEGSISTLTIQRTEQRDSAMYRCASSLAGTTNEQFFGPGTRLTVL.

V is TRBV7-9 and J is TRBJ2-5, with D possibly matching TRBD2 (5 bases). With 5 bases removed from V and 5 bases from J, the gap between germline ends came to 18 bases. This CDR3 is built from 15 residues. CDR1 and CDR2 from the germline V gene are SEHNR and FQNEAQ (reference sequence). CDR3 bases: TGTGCCAGCAGCCGGCTAGGAGATCGAGGGGAGACCCAGTACTTC. Translated: CASSRLGDRGETQYF.

The chain links TRBV6-5 to TRBJ1-2, with unresolved D. Germline CDR1 MNHEY, CDR2 SVGAGI. The CDR3 length is 13 residues. Trimming shortened V by 6 bases and J by 4 bases, and 12 bases separated the two germline ends. CDR3 bases: TGTGCCAGCAGCCCGATAACAGCCTATGGCTACACCTTC. Its translation is CASSPITAYGYTF.

The chain has TRBV19 and TRBJ2-2; 7 bases fit TRBD1. CDR1 and CDR2 (germline): LNHDA, SQIVND (reference sequence). The CDR3 extends over 14 amino acids. Trimming removed 9 bases from V and 2 bases from J; junction bases left unmatched: 6. The CDR3 reads CASARTGNTGELFF. CDR3 bases: TGTGCCAGCGCTAGGACAGGCAACACCGGGGAGCTGTTTTTT.

This rearrangement joins TRBV19 to TRBJ2-1, with 12 bases lining up with TRBD2. The CDR3 covers 17 residues. The V and J ends lost 6 bases and 4 bases, in that order; junction bases with no gene match: 10. The germline CDR1 and CDR2 sequences are LNHDA and SQIVND (reference sequence). In DNA form, the CDR3 reads TGTGCCAGTAGCCCTTCTAGCGGGAGGGCCTTTTACAATGAGCAGTTCTTC. It encodes CASSPSSGRAFYNEQFF.

V gene TRBV4-2 combines with J gene TRBJ1-6; tentatively, D is TRBD1 (6 bases). Germline V gene data show CDR1 as LGHNA and CDR2 as YNFKEQ. Trimming took 1 base from V and 10 from J, leaving 14 bases between them. CDR3 size: 15 residues. CDR3 loop: CASSQGGRGTSPLHF. DNA of the CDR3: TGTGCCAGCAGCCAAGGGGGCAGGGGTACCTCACCCCTCCACTTT.

The rearrangement joins TRBV11-2 to TRBJ2-7; perhaps TRBD2 as D (6 bases). The CDR3 spans 16 residues. Germline values: CDR1 SGHAT, CDR2 FQNNGV. V was trimmed by 5 bases and J by 3 bases, leaving 20 bases between them. This CDR3 is CASSQGGQALYYEQYF. Here the CDR3 DNA reads TGTGCCAGCAGCCAGGGAGGTCAGGCCTTATACTACGAGCAGTACTTC.

The rearrangement joins TRBV7-9 to TRBJ1-2, with a weak D call TRBD1 (5 bases). The CDR3 consists of 14 residues. Between the trimmed V and J ends, which lost 5 bases and 7 bases, there was a span of 17 bases. Germline-derived CDR1 and CDR2 are SEHNR and FQNEAQ (reference sequence). This CDR3 reads CASSPRVIRFGYTF. The CDR3 nucleotides read TGTGCCAGCAGCCCCAGGGTAATTCGGTTTGGCTACACCTTC.